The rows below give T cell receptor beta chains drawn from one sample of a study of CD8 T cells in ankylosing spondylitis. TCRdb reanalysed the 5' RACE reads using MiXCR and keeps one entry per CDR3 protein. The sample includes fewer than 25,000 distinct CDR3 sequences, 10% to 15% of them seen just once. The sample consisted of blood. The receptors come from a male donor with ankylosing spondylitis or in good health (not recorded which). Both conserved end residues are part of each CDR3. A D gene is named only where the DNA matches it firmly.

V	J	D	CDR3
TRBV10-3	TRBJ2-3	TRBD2	CAITPGLAGGISTDTQYF
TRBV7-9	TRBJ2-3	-	CASSAGTPTGTQYF
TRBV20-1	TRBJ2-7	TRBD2	CSARDWGGTAPYEQYF
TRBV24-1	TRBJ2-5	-	CATSDTRAIETQYF
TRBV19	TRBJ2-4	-	CASSIDRVTGDIQYF
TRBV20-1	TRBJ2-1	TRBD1	CSAPDRGNEQFF
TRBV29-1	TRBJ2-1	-	CSVEGPSSYNEQFF
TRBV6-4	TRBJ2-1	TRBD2	CASSVGTSAYNEQFF
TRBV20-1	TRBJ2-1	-	CSASEGRNEQFF
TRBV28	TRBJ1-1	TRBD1	CASTSGRGLVGTEAFF
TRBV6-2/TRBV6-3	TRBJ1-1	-	CASSLGGRSTEAFF
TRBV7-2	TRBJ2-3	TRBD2	CASSLSGERGDTQYF
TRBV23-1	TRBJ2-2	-	CASIQVKNTGELFF
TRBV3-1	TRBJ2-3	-	CASSQDPDTQYF
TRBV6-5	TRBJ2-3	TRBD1	CASSSTGGFTDTQYF
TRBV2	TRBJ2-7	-	CASSGTVSYEQYF
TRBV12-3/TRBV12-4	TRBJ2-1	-	CASRMSSYNEQFF
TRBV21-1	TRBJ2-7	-	CASSKSRDRVSYEQYF
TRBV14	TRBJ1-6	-	CASSFATSSYNSPLHF
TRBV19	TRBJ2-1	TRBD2	CASSKRLAGTRGDEQFF
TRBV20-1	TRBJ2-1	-	CSAPHSGDNEQFF
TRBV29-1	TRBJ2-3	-	CSVEDLGTDTQYF
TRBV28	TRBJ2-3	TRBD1	CASRGQGEGTDTQYF
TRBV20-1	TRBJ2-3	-	CSAPGTPEGDTQYF
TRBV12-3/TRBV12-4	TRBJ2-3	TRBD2	CASSEGGFTDTQYF
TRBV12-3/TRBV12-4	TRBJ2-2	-	CASSFLRGGPNTGELFF
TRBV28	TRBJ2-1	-	CASSFSAWGDEQFF
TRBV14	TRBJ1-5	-	CASSQSGANQPQHF
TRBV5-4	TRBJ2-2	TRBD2	CASSRGLAGVSGELFF
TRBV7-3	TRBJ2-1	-	CASSLGEAGEQFF
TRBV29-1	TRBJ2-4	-	CSVQGILAKNIQYF
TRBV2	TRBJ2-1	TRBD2	CASRRLAGVNEQFF
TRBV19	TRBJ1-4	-	CASTPRGSAEKLFF
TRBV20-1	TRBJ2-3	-	CSAITWGSADTQYF
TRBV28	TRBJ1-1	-	CASSWGSEGAEAFF
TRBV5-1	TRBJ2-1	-	CASRRDNEQFF
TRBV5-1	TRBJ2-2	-	CASSFTLQVILNTGELFF
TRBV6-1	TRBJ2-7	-	CASSEGGAYEQYF
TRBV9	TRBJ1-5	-	CASSVTDSNQPQHF
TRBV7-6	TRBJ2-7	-	CASSPNLYEQYF
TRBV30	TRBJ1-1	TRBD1	CAWGTGTSEAFF
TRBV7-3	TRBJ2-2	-	CASSASGNGELFF
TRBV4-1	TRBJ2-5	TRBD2	CASSQLQREGETQYF
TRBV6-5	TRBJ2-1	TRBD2	CASSYGASGRHDNEQFF
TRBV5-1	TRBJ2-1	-	CASSPLTEEQFF
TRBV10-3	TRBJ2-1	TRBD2	CAISESGAGVRVF
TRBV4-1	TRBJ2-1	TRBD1	CASSQVGTGPFEQFF
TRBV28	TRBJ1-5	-	CASKASGRVQPQHF
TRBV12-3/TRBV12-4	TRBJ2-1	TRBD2	CASSRLAGGTYNEQFF
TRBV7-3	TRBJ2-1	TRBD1	CASSPGGNEQFF
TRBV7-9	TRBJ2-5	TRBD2	CASSSPRGRVETQYF
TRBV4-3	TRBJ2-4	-	CASSQDLRRPKNIQYF
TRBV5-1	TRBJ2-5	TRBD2	CASSLEGLAGVAETQYF
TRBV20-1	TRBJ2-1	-	CSARNPEYNEQFF
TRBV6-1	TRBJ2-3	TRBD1	CASRRQGPSSTDTQYF
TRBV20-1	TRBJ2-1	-	CSARDQGSEQFF
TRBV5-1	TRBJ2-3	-	CASSLDDGSGRTDTQYF
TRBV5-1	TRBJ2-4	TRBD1	CASSVGTADKNIQYF